Listed here is a single T cell receptor (beta chain). The sample holds other DNA sequences that translate to the same CDR3. Original handling: Estimation of nucleated cell counts was performed using reference gene primer amplification. The protocol was immunoSEQ multiplex PCR, while the TCRdb copy is restricted to in-frame clones and leaves out a portion. The V and J calls and clone size are taken from that table; D and trimming were inferred from the DNA. The table lists 150,000 to 180,000 clones, 91% of them singletons. Germline assignment: CDR1 MDHEN and CDR2 SYDVKM. The CDR3 runs to 15 residues. V was pared by 4 bases and J by 5 bases, with 5 bases of the junction left unmatched. The data stem from a study of blood T cell repertoires in COVID-19. About the research overall: From the United States, Italy and Spain came samples of acute and convalescent COVID-19. T cells, B-cell-depleted T cells, or PBMCs provided the cDNA or gDNA that served as material.

The rearrangement uses TRBV28 and TRBJ1-4; 9 positions agree with TRBD1. The clonotype was recovered from a man between 45 and 60 years old with acute or convalescent COVID-19. The sample taken for sequencing was peripheral blood. The DNA for the CDR3 is TGTGCCAGCAGTTCCCCCGGGACAGGGAATGAAAAACTGTTTTTT. Translation: CASSSPGTGNEKLFF.